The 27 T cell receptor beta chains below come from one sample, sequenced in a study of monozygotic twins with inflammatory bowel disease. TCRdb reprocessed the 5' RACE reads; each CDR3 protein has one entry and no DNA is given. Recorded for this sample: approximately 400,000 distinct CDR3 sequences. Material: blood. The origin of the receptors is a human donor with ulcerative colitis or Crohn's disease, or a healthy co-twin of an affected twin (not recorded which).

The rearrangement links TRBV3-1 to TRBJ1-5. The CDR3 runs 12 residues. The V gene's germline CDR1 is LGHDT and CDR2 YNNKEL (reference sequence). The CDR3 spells CASSQLGQPQHF.

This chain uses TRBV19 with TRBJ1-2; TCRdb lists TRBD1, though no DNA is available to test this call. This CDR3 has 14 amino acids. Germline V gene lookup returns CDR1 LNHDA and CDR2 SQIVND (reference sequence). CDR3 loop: CASSTGQELYGYTF.

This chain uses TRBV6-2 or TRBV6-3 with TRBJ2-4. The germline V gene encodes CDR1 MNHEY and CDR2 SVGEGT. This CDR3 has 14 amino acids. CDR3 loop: CASSYSVTKNIQYF.

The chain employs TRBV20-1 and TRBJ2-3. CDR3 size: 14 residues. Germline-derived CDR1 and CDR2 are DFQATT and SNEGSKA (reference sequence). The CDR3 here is CSARWWQKTDTQYF.

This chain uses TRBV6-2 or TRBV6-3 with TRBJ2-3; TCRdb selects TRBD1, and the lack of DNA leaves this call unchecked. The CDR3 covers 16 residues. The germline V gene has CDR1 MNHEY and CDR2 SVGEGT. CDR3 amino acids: CASRPWDRGRSDTQYF.

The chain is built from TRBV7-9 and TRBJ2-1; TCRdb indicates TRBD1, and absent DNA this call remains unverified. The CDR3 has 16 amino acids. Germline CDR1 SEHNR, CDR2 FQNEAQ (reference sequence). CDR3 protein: CASSSRVRGAGNEQFF. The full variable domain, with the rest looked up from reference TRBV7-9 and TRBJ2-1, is DTGVSQNPRHKITKRGQNVTFRCDPISEHNRLYWYRQTLGQGPEFLTYFQNEAQLEKSRLLSDRFSAERPKGSFSTLEIQRTEQGDSAMYLCASSSRVRGAGNEQFFGPGTRLTVL.

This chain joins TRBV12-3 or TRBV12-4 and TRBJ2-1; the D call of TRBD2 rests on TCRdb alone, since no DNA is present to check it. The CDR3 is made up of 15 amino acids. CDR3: CASSSTSGGGNEQFF.

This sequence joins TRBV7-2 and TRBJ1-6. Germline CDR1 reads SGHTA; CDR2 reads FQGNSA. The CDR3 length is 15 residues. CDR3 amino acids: CASSLARGVESPLHF.

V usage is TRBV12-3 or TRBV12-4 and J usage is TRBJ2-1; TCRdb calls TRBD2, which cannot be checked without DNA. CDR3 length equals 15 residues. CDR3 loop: CARSLSGGVGNEQFF.

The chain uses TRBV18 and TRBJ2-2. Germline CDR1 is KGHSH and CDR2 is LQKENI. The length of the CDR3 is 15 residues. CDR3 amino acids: CASSPLPKNTGELFF.

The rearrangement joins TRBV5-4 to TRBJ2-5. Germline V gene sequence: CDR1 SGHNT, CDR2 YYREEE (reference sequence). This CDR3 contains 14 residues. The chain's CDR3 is CASSPQVQVETQYF.

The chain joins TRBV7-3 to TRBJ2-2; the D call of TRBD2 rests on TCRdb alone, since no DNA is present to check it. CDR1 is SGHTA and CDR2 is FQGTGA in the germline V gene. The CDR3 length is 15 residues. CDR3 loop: CASSSAGIGTGELFF.

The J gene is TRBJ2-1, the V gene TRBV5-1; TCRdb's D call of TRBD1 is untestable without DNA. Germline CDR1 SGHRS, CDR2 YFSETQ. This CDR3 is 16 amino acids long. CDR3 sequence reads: CASSLALGGLNNEQFF.

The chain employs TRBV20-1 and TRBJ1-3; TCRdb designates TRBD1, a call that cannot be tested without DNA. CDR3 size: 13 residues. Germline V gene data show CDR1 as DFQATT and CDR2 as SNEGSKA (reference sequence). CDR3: CSAPRTGGNTIYF.

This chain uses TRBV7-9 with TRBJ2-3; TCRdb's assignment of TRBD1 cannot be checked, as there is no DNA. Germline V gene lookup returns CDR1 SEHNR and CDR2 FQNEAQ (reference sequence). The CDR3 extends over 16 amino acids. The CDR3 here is CASSSNWGTSTDTQYF.

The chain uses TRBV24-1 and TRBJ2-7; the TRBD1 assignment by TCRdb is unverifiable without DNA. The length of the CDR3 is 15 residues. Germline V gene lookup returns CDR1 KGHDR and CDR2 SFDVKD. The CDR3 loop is CATSDAGTDYYEQYF.

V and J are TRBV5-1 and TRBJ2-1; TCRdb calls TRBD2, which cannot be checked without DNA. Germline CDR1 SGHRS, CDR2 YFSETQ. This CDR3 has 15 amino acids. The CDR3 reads CASSLTTSGGAEQFF.

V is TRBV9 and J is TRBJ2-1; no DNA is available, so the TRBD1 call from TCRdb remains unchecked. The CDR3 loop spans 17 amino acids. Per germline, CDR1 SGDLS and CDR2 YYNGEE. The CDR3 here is CASSVALGTPQDDEQFF.

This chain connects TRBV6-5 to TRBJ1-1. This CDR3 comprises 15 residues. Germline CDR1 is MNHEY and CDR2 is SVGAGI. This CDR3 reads CASSYSMRKNTEAFF.

This CDR3 reads CASKGGHYTNEQFF. The rearrangement joins TRBV5-1 to TRBJ2-1; the TRBD1 assignment by TCRdb is unverifiable without DNA. The CDR3 extends over 14 amino acids. Germline CDR1 reads SGHRS; CDR2 reads YFSETQ.

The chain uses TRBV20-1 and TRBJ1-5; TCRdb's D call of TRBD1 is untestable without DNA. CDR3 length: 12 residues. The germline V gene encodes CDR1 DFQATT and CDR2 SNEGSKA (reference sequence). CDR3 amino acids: CSAIQGNQPQHF.

This chain's CDR3 is CATPPGGSYEQYF. The V gene is TRBV27, the J gene TRBJ2-7; there is no DNA to check the TCRdb D call of TRBD1. This CDR3 is 13 amino acids long. Germline V gene lookup returns CDR1 MNHEY and CDR2 SMNVEV (reference sequence).

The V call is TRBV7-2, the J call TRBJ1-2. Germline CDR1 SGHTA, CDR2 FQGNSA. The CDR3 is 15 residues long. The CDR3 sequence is CASSLAQDRFWGYTF.

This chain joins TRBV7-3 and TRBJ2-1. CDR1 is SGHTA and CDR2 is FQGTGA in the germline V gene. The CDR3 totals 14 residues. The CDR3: CASSLGLRNNEQFF.

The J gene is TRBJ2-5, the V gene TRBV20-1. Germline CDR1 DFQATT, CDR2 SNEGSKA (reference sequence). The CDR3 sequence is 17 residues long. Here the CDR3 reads CSARGDNARQVQETQYF.

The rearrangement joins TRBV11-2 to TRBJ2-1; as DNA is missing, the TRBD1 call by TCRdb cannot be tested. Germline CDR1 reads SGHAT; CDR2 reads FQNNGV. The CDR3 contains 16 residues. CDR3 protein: CASSRTVVSSYNEQFF.

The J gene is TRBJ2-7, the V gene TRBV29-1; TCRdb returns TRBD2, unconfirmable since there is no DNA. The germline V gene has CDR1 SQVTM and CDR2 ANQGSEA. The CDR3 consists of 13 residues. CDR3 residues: CSAELGLRNEQYF.